This paragraph reports one TCR beta chain. What it binds is unknown. This CDR3 is 11 amino acids long. CDR1 and CDR2 (germline): SQVTM, ANQGSEA. V lost 2 bases and J 11 bases, leaving 12 bases between the germline ends. The PCR contained 60 Vbeta and 13 Jbeta primers. Original processing methods: Later work found 65 million to 100 million unique TCR beta chains, with roughly 11 million shared. TCRdb keeps only in-frame clones here, not all; method: immunoSEQ multiplex PCR. From that table come the V and J calls and clone size; the DNA was used to work out D and trimming. This repertoire comprises 200,000 to 250,000 clones; its ten largest clones make up around 0.95%. The record originates from a study of cytomegalovirus exposure and HLA in healthy donors. Study-level findings and limits: Cytomegalovirus status, reportedly, was diagnosed with high specificity and sensitivity by the classifier. Likely technical artifact: a cluster of highly shared sequence variants. Cytomegalovirus-associated TCR beta chains were listed, numbering 150 to 200.

The source is a woman between 25 and 40 years old in good health and CMV-seropositive. The V and J genes are TRBV29-1 and TRBJ2-5; tentative D call: TRBD2 (5 bases). Sample: PBMCs. For the CDR3, the DNA is TGCAGCGTTGAAAGGATCGGGGAGCAGTACTTC. The encoded protein is CSVERIGEQYF. The whole variable domain, filled in from reference TRBV29-1 and TRBJ2-5, reads SAVISQKPSRDICQRGTSLTIQCQVDSQVTMMFWYRQQPGQSLTLIATANQGSEATYESGFVIDKFPISRPNLTFSTLTVSNMSPEDSSIYLCSVERIGEQYFGPGTRLLVL.